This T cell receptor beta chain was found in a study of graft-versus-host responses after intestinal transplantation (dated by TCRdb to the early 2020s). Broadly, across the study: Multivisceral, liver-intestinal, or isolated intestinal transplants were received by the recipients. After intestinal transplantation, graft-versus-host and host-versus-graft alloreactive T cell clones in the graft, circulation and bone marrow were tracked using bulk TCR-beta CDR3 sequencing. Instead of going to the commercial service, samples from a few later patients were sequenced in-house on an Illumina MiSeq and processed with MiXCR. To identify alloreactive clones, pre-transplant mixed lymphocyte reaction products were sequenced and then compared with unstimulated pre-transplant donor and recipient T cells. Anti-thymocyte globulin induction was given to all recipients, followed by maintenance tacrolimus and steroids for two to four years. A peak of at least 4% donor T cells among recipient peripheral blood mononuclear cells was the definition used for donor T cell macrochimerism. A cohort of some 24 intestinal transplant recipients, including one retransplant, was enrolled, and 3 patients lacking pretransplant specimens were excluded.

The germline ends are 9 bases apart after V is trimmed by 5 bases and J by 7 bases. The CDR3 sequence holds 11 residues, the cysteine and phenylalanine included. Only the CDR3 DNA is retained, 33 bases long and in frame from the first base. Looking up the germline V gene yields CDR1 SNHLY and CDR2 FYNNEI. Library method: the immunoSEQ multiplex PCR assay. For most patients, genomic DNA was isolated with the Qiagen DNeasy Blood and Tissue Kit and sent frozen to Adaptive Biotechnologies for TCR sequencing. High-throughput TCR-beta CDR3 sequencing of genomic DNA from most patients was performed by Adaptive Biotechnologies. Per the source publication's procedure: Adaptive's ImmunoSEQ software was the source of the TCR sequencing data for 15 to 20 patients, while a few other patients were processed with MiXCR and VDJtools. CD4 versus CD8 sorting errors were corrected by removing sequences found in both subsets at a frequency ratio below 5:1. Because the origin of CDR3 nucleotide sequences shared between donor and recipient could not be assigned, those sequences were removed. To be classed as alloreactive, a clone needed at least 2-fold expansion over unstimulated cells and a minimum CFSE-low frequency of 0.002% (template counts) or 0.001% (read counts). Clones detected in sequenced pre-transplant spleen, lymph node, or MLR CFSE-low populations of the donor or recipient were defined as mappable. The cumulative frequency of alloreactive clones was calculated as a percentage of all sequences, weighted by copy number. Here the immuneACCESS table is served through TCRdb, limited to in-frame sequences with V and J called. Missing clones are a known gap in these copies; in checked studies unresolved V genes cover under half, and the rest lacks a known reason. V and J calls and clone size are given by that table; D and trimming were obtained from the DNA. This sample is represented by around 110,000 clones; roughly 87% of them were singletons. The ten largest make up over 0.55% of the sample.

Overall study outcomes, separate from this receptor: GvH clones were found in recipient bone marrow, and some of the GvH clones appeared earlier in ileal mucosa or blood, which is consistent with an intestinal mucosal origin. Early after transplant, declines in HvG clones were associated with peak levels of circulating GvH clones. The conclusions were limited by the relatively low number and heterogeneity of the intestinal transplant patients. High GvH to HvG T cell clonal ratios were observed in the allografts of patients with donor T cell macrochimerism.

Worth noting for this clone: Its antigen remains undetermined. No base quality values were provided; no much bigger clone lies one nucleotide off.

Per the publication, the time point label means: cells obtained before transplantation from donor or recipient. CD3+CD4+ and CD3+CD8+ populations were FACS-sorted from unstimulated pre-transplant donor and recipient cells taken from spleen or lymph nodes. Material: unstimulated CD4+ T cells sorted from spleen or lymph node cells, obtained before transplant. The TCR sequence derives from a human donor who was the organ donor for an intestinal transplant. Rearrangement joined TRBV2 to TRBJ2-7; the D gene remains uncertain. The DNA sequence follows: TGTGCCAGCAGTTTACTGCTAGAGCAGTACTTC. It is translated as CASSLLLEQYF.